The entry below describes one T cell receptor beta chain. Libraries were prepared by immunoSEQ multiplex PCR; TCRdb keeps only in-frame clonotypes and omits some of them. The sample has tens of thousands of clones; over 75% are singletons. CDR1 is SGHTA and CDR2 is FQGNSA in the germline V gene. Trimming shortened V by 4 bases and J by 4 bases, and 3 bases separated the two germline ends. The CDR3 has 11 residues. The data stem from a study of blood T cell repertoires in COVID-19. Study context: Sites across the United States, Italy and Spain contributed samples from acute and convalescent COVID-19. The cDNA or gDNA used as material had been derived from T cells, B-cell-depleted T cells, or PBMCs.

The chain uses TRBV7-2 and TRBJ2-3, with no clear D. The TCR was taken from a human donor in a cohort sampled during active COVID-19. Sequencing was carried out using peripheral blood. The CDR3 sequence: CASSSADTQYF. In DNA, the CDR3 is TGTGCCAGCAGCTCCGCAGATACGCAGTATTTT.